A selection of T cell receptor beta chains follows, all from one sample in a study of blood T cells in healthy people across ages. TCRdb processed the 5' RACE reads anew with MiXCR; each CDR3 protein has one entry. The data contain about 1 million distinct CDR3 sequences, 20% to 25% of them singletons. This sample also appeared in a second study, on T cells of mothers and their children.

What was sequenced was blood. The receptor set was obtained from a girl aged 2-10 years in good health. The CDR3 runs from the conserved cysteine through the conserved F or W. The D gene is left open where the match is weak. Size is stated for part of the rows, as once, few or many counts, or as a class when the clone is expanded.

CDR3 length	V gene	clone size	D gene	J gene	CDR3 DNA	CDR3 protein
15	TRBV11-2	NA	NA	TRBJ2-7	TGTGCCAGCAGCTTAGCAACAGATATCACCTACGAGCAGTACTTC	CASSLATDITYEQYF
13	TRBV27	NA	NA	TRBJ1-6	TGTGCCAGCAGTCCCCCCGCACCTTCACCCCTCCACTTT	CASSPPAPSPLHF
15	TRBV3-1	NA	TRBD1	TRBJ1-1	TGTGCCAGCAGCCTATTCCTGGACAGGGGGCGCGAAGCTTTCTTT	CASSLFLDRGREAFF
15	TRBV9	NA	NA	TRBJ2-1	TGTGCCAGCAGCGAGGTCCCGGGCCCCTACAATGAGCAGTTCTTC	CASSEVPGPYNEQFF
16	TRBV11-2	few	TRBD2	TRBJ2-3	TGTGCCAGCAGCCCCGCCCCAGCGGGAGTCCCAGATACGCAGTATTTT	CASSPAPAGVPDTQYF
9	TRBV7-9	NA	TRBD1	TRBJ1-2	TGTGCCAGCAGCCCCGGGACAGACTTC	CASSPGTDF
16	TRBV7-9	few	TRBD1	TRBJ1-1	TGTGCCAGCAGCCCAATCAAGGCAGGGGGTAGTACTGAAGCTTTCTTT	CASSPIKAGGSTEAFF
14	TRBV11-3	NA	NA	TRBJ2-3	TGTGCCAGCAGCATGGGACTTAACACAGATACGCAGTATTTT	CASSMGLNTDTQYF
15	TRBV7-3	NA	TRBD2	TRBJ2-1	TGTGCCAGCAGCCCTTCTAGCGGATTGCTCGATGAGCAGTTCTTC	CASSPSSGLLDEQFF
13	TRBV28	few	TRBD1	TRBJ2-7	TGTGCCAGCGCCCAGGGGGCTTCGTACGAGCAGTACTTC	CASAQGASYEQYF
16	TRBV7-9	NA	TRBD2	TRBJ2-3	TGTGCCAGCACCTCAGGACTAGCGGGCCCCACAGATACGCAGTATTTT	CASTSGLAGPTDTQYF
16	TRBV18	NA	NA	TRBJ2-1	TGTGCCAGCTCACCGGCGGGGGCCACTCTGAACAATGAGCAGTTCTTC	CASSPAGATLNNEQFF
16	TRBV12-3/TRBV12-4	few	NA	TRBJ2-6	TGTGCCAGCCGGGGCTACAGGCACTCTGGGGCCAACGTCCTGACTTTC	CASRGYRHSGANVLTF
12	TRBV27	few	NA	TRBJ2-7	TGTGCCAGCAGTTCCCTCCTTGATGAGCAGTACTTC	CASSSLLDEQYF
12	TRBV12-3/TRBV12-4	few	NA	TRBJ1-2	TGTGCCAGCAGTGAACAGGGAACTGGCTACACCTTC	CASSEQGTGYTF
14	TRBV7-3	NA	NA	TRBJ2-3	TGTGCCAGCAGCTTGGGGAAAGGGGGAGATACGCAGTATTTT	CASSLGKGGDTQYF
18	TRBV6-2/TRBV6-3	NA	NA	TRBJ1-5	TGTGCCAGCAGTTACCTACGAATGGCGGGGGGAAGCAATCAGCCCCAGCATTTT	CASSYLRMAGGSNQPQHF
16	TRBV11-2	few	TRBD2	TRBJ2-1	TGTGCCAGCAGCTTAGATTCCAGCGGGAGTCCGTATGAGCAGTTCTTC	CASSLDSSGSPYEQFF
13	TRBV20-1	NA	NA	TRBJ1-3	TGCAGTGCTAGAGAGGGCAGCTGGAACACCATATATTTT	CSAREGSWNTIYF
15	TRBV29-1	NA	NA	TRBJ2-7	TGCAGCGTTGTCGGGGGAATGCTAGGAGAGACTGAGCAGTACTTC	CSVVGGMLGETEQYF